This T cell receptor beta chain derives from a study of shared clonotypes between healthy human individuals. The method was immunoSEQ multiplex PCR; TCRdb's version includes in-frame clones alone and lacks a portion of them. The sample consists of around 2,000,000 clones, roughly 95% of them appearing once. Concerning this clone: The antigen remains unidentified.

Germline V gene sequence: CDR1 MNHEY, CDR2 SVGAGI. J was trimmed by 3 bases and V by 6 bases; bases with no gene match: 7. The CDR3 extends over 15 amino acids. Findings and caveats of the study: Naive CD4 clonotypes were shared across several donors at approximately 5.3%. The four-donor shared clonotypes exceeded non-shared clonotypes in generation probability, with non-shared ones scoring lower.

This clonotype was sampled from a man aged 18 to 29 in good health. The chain uses TRBV6-5 and TRBJ2-7; 11 bases match TRBD1. What was sequenced was naive CD4+ T cells sorted from blood. The subset denotes: CD45RA+ positively selected. CDR3 protein: CASRKPGQGDYEQYF. CDR3 sequence (DNA): TGTGCCAGCAGAAAACCGGGACAGGGGGACTACGAGCAGTACTTC.